This TCR beta chain was sequenced during a study of Ad26.COV2.S vaccination and SARS-CoV-2 variants. The wider study: Once or twice, 56 days apart, Ad26.COV2.S was delivered intramuscularly.

TCRdb's table, derived via immunoSEQ multiplex PCR, lists solely in-frame clones and lacks some. The sample has hundreds of thousands of clones; roughly 90% are singletons. The study, taken as a whole, reports: Measurements of TCR breadth and depth may have given underestimates of the total T cell responses. Compared with placebo recipients, vaccine recipients had higher spike-specific TCR breadth.

Concerning this clone: Its antigen remains unidentified.

Germline V lookup: CDR1 SGHRS, CDR2 YFSETQ. The V end was cut by 5 bases, the J end by 2 bases, with 12 bases between. The CDR3 runs to 14 residues. Regarding treatment: 15 to 20 received Ad26.COV2.S at low or high dose, single or two shots; 5 received placebo; per-sample allocation not given. After the first vaccine or placebo injection, samples were drawn on day 63. The chain is built from TRBV5-1 and TRBJ2-3; no definite D call. This TCR came from a person between 18 and 60 years old who received the Ad26.COV2.S COVID-19 vaccine or a placebo. The sequences come from peripheral blood, collected in a trial of Ad26.COV2.S vaccine versus placebo. The CDR3 DNA follows: TGCGCCAGCAGTCATAGTCCCGCCACAGATACGCAGTATTTT. It is translated as CASSHSPATDTQYF.